This TCR beta chain was recorded in a study of T cell changes during pregnancy in multiple sclerosis. There are 13 residues in the CDR3. Germline-derived CDR1 and CDR2 are SQVTM and ANQGSEA. Trimming stripped 6 bases from V and 2 bases from J, with 8 bases between. This table comes from immunoSEQ multiplex PCR, and its TCRdb copy is limited to in-frame clones, with some not included. The profile covers about 50,000 clones, with approximately 92% appearing a single time and about 0.37% taken by the ten largest. This TCR was sampled from a female donor with multiple sclerosis, enrolled in a pregnancy study. The chain links TRBV29-1 to TRBJ2-6; no clear D. The sample consisted of CD4+ T cells from peripheral blood mononuclear cells, taken before pregnancy. The CDR3 spells CSVATAGANVLTF. The CDR3, as DNA: TGCAGCGTCGCCACTGCTGGGGCCAACGTCCTGACTTTC. The full variable domain, its missing parts supplied by reference TRBV29-1 and TRBJ2-6, is SAVISQKPSRDICQRGTSLTIQCQVDSQVTMMFWYRQQPGQSLTLIATANQGSEATYESGFVIDKFPISRPNLTFSTLTVSNMSPEDSSIYLCSVATAGANVLTFGAGSRLTVL.